The clone carrying this T cell receptor (beta chain) occurred a few times. Its antigen is still unknown. This entry comes from a study of T cell repertoires in cytomegalovirus infection. Study background: A matching HLA type, together with CMV infection, was signaled by public TCR beta signatures. Whole-study findings and limits: CMV-specific TCR beta clonotypes restricted by HLA-C dominated the ex vivo response.

The CDR3 spans 18 residues. V lost 1 base and J lost 4, with 17 bases in between. Germline V gives CDR1 KGHSH, CDR2 LQKENI. MiXCR, run by TCRdb on the reads, gives a single entry per CDR3 protein. Among about 330,000 distinct CDR3 sequences listed, 8% to 9.5% were seen once. The sample comprised PBMCs. The origin of this receptor is a human donor in good health (CMV status not recorded). Some clones in this sample may be carry-over from other donors' samples. This chain uses TRBV18 with TRBJ2-6; perhaps TRBD1 as D (6 bases). The CDR3: CASSPRQGIIKGANVLTF. The CDR3 region has the DNA TGTGCCAGCTCACCACGTCAGGGGATTATCAAAGGGGCCAACGTCCTGACTTTC.